The 21 T cell receptor beta chains in this list originate from one sample, sequenced in a study of blood T cell repertoires in COVID-19. Libraries were prepared by immunoSEQ multiplex PCR; TCRdb keeps only in-frame clonotypes and omits some of them. Of some 320,000 clones listed, 90% are singletons. The specimen sequenced was PBMCs or T cells enriched from blood (not recorded which). The origin of the receptors is a man aged 55-75 years who had recovered from COVID-19.

This chain joins TRBV5-1 and TRBJ2-1; a possible D gene is TRBD2 (7 bases). CDR1 is SGHRS and CDR2 is YFSETQ in the germline V gene. CDR3 length: 19 residues. V lost 6 bases to trimming and J lost 4 bases, with 29 bases between them. CDR3 amino acids: CASTPSFAGAESIYNEQFF. CDR3 coding DNA: TGCGCCAGCACCCCTTCCTTTGCGGGGGCAGAATCCATTTACAATGAGCAGTTCTTC.

This rearrangement joins TRBV3-1 (or the pseudogene TRBV3-2) to TRBJ1-3, with D possibly being TRBD1 (5 bases). Per germline, CDR1 LGHDT and CDR2 YNNKEL (reference sequence). CDR3 length: 18 amino acids. V was clipped by 1 base and J by 1 base, with 17 bases between them. The CDR3 sequence is CASSQAPKWGGSGNTIYF. The CDR3 DNA is TGTGCCAGCAGCCAAGCCCCGAAATGGGGGGGATCTGGAAACACCATATATTTT.

This clone was picked up one time. The gene calls are TRBV11-1 and TRBJ2-2, with 9 bases that match TRBD2. Germline V CDR1 and CDR2: SGHAT, FQDESV (reference sequence). The junction had 6 bases not matched to a gene; V was cut back by 3 bases and J by 4 bases. The CDR3 covers 16 residues. The CDR3 nucleotides read TGTGCCAGCAGCTTGGGGACTAGCCAGGTCACCGGGGAGCTGTTTTTT. As protein: CASSLGTSQVTGELFF.

The rearrangement links TRBV6-5 to TRBJ1-2, with D maybe TRBD1 (5 bases). Trimming removed 0 bases at V and 7 bases at J, with 12 bases between. CDR3 size: 14 residues. The germline V gene encodes CDR1 MNHEY and CDR2 SVGAGI. This CDR3 is CASSYSEGLAGYTF. CDR3 sequence (DNA): TGTGCCAGCAGTTACTCGGAGGGGCTGGCTGGCTACACCTTC.

The chain employs TRBV18 and TRBJ2-4, with a tentative D call TRBD1 (6 bases). The length of the CDR3 is 16 residues. V was shortened by 0 bases and J by 4 bases, with 13 bases between the two germline ends. Germline V gene sequence: CDR1 KGHSH, CDR2 LQKENI. DNA for the CDR3: TGTGCCAGCTCACCACCGCTGGGGGCGATGAAAAACATTCAGTACTTC. This codes for CASSPPLGAMKNIQYF.

The CDR3 spells CASSHIAHNTGELFF. The CDR3 region has the DNA TGTGCCAGCAGCCACATAGCGCACAACACCGGGGAGCTGTTTTTT. The chain has TRBV14 and TRBJ2-2; maybe TRBD2 (5 bases). The germline gives CDR1 SGHDN, CDR2 FVKESK. There are 15 residues in the CDR3. The V and J ends lost 3 bases and 2 bases respectively, with 10 bases between them.

The chain has TRBV6-1 and TRBJ2-7, with TRBD1 matching 10 bases. The V and J ends lost 2 bases and 7 bases, in that order; junction bases with no gene match: 17. The V gene's germline CDR1 is MNHNS and CDR2 SASEGT. This CDR3 contains 18 residues. The CDR3 nucleotides are TGTGCCAGCAGTGAATTCCTACCGGGACAGGGGTTCATGGAAGAGCAGTACTTC. It yields the protein CASSEFLPGQGFMEEQYF.

The J gene is TRBJ2-1, the V gene TRBV5-1, with D possibly matching TRBD1 (6 bases). The CDR3 sequence is 14 residues long. V was cut by 4 bases and J by 1 base, with 9 bases left in between. CDR1 SGHRS and CDR2 YFSETQ come from the germline V gene. In DNA form, the CDR3 reads TGCGCCAGCAGCGCAGGGGTATCCTACAATGAGCAGTTCTTC. Its translation is CASSAGVSYNEQFF.

The chain uses TRBV7-8 and TRBJ2-1; D unclear. Germline V gives CDR1 SGHVS, CDR2 FQNEAQ. This CDR3 contains 15 residues. Deletions cut 3 bases from V and 0 bases from J, with 9 bases between. CDR3 DNA sequence: TGTGCCAGCAGCTTCGGTGGTGGCTCCTACAATGAGCAGTTCTTC. Protein sequence: CASSFGGGSYNEQFF.

The CDR3 sequence: CASSLVVAGGMFVPEAFF. Here the CDR3 DNA reads TGTGCCAGCAGCTTAGTAGTGGCGGGCGGGATGTTTGTGCCTGAAGCTTTCTTT. V gene TRBV7-2 combines with J gene TRBJ1-1; D is unresolved. V lost 1 base and J 6 bases, leaving 24 bases between the germline ends. The length of the CDR3 is 18 residues. The germline CDR1 and CDR2 sequences are SGHTA and FQGNSA.

This clone turned up a few times. The chain combines TRBV12-5 with TRBJ1-1, with a tentative D call TRBD1 (6 bases). The CDR3 is 14 amino acids. V was shortened by 6 bases and J by 4 bases, with 15 bases between the two germline ends. CDR1 and CDR2 from the germline V gene are LGHNT and FRNRAP. CDR3 DNA sequence: TGTGCTAGTGGCTACGCAGGGGCGGCCACTGAAGCTTTCTTT. As protein: CASGYAGAATEAFF.

The CDR3 region has the DNA TGTGCCACTACTAATCGGATAGCGGGGAACACCGGGGAGCTGTTTTTT. It is translated as CATTNRIAGNTGELFF. This sequence joins TRBV10-3 and TRBJ2-2, with 7 nucleotides matching TRBD2. This CDR3 region has 16 residues. Germline CDR1 reads ENHRY; CDR2 reads SYGVKD. Trimming removed 10 bases from V and 1 base from J; junction bases left unmatched: 12.

The chain couples TRBV6-5 to TRBJ2-2, with 8 bases that match TRBD2. V dropped 9 bases and J dropped 5; count of bases not matched to a gene: 11. This CDR3 spans 15 amino acids. Germline CDR1 MNHEY, CDR2 SVGAGI. DNA for the CDR3: TGTGCCAGTCGGGGGGGGCAGGGGATGACCGGGGAGCTGTTTTTT. Encoded protein: CASRGGQGMTGELFF.

J is TRBJ1-2 and V is TRBV9; a possible D gene is TRBD1 (5 bases). Between the trimmed V and J ends, which lost 6 bases and 3 bases, there was a span of 9 bases. Looked up from germline, CDR1 is SGDLS and CDR2 is YYNGEE. The CDR3 is 12 amino acids. Written as DNA, the CDR3 is TGTGCCAGCAACCAGGGCTACTATGGCTACACCTTC. This codes for CASNQGYYGYTF.

This chain uses TRBV19 with TRBJ2-1, with D tentatively TRBD1 (6 bases). Germline V gene lookup returns CDR1 LNHDA and CDR2 SQIVND (reference sequence). Trimming removed 6 bases at V and 8 bases at J, with 14 bases between. This CDR3 comprises 13 residues. The CDR3 region is CASRNTGGDEQFF. Here the CDR3 DNA reads TGTGCCAGTAGGAACACTGGGGGCGATGAGCAGTTCTTC.

The chain links TRBV4-3 to TRBJ1-5, with 10 bases aligning to TRBD1. The germline V gene encodes CDR1 LGHNA and CDR2 YSLEER. The trim removed 0 bases at V and 3 bases at J, leaving 11 bases unmatched. This CDR3 spans 19 amino acids. The CDR3 here is CASSQDTRPGQGFNQPQHF. The DNA of the CDR3 is TGCGCCAGCAGCCAAGATACAAGACCGGGACAGGGGTTCAATCAGCCCCAGCATTTT.

The chain links TRBV5-1 to TRBJ1-1; 7 bases fit TRBD1. Germline V CDR1 and CDR2: SGHRS, YFSETQ. Trimming removed 0 bases from V and 8 bases from J; junction bases left unmatched: 4. There are 13 residues in the CDR3. The CDR3 loop reads CASSLVGQPEAFF. DNA for the CDR3: TGCGCCAGCAGCTTGGTGGGACAGCCCGAAGCTTTCTTT.

The chain uses TRBV2 and TRBJ2-7; maybe TRBD2 (6 bases). Germline-derived CDR1 and CDR2 are SNHLY and FYNNEI. V lost 8 bases to trimming and J lost 9 bases, with 17 bases between them. The CDR3 length is 12 residues. The CDR3 spells CASFSGLSGQYF. CDR3 nucleotide sequence: TGTGCCAGCTTTTCGGGACTCTCTGGGCAGTACTTC.

This clone came up once. The chain employs TRBV11-2 and TRBJ2-2; D possibly corresponds to TRBD2 (5 bases). Germline CDR1 and CDR2: SGHAT and FQNNGV. This CDR3 is built from 17 residues. V was trimmed by 1 base and J by 1 base, leaving 13 bases between them. In nucleotides, the CDR3 is TGTGCCAGCAGCTTAGGGTGGCAGCGGCTGAACACCGGGGAGCTGTTTTTT. Translated, it gives CASSLGWQRLNTGELFF. The complete variable domain, with remaining parts taken from reference TRBV11-2 and TRBJ2-2, reads EAGVAQSPRYKIIEKRQSVAFWCNPISGHATLYWYQQILGQGPKLLIQFQNNGVVDDSQLPKDRFSAERLKGVDSTLKIQPAKLEDSAVYLCASSLGWQRLNTGELFFGEGSRLTVL.

The chain joins TRBV9 to TRBJ2-1; TRBD2 agrees at 12 bases. CDR3 length: 17 amino acids. V lost 0 bases to trimming and J lost 9 bases; unmatched junction nucleotides: 10. CDR1 is SGDLS and CDR2 is YYNGEE in the germline V gene. The CDR3 nucleotides are TGTGCCAGCAGCGTAGCCCAGACTAGCGGGGGTTTGGGTGAGCAGTTCTTC. It is translated as CASSVAQTSGGLGEQFF. The variable domain in full, with the rest retrieved from reference TRBV9 and TRBJ2-1, is DSGVTQTPKHLITATGQRVTLRCSPRSGDLSVYWYQQSLDQGLQFLIQYYNGEERAKGNILERFSAQQFPDLHSELNLSSLELGDSALYFCASSVAQTSGGLGEQFFGPGTRLTVL.

The rearrangement links TRBV7-2 to TRBJ2-5; D unclear. The V gene lost 1 base and the J gene lost 11 bases, with 14 bases spanning the gap. Germline-derived CDR1 and CDR2 are SGHTA and FQGNSA. The length of the CDR3 is 13 residues. The CDR3 reads CASSLERFAEQYF. The DNA for the CDR3 is TGTGCCAGCAGCTTAGAGCGCTTTGCGGAACAGTACTTC. The variable domain in full, completed from reference TRBV7-2 and TRBJ2-5, reads GAGVSQSPSNKVTEKGKDVELRCDPISGHTALYWYRQSLGQGLEFLIYFQGNSAPDKSGLPSDRFSAERTGGSVSTLTIQRTQQEDSAVYLCASSLERFAEQYFGPGTRLLVL.